The T cell receptor beta chain described here comes from a study of shared clonotypes between healthy human individuals. CD8 memory merged CD45RO+ with CCR7-negative CD45RA+ TemRA cells. Germline assignment: CDR1 SGHNT and CDR2 YYREEE (reference sequence). The V and J ends lost 6 bases and 0 bases respectively, with 15 bases between them. The CDR3 spans 15 residues. TCRdb keeps only in-frame clones here, not all; method: immunoSEQ multiplex PCR. The data contain 90,000 to 120,000 clones, 67% of them singletons. V and J are TRBV5-4 and TRBJ1-1, with D unresolved. The receptor's source is a woman in her 30s in good health. The sequencing input was memory CD8+ T cells sorted from blood. Subset described: CD45RO+ cells pooled with CCR7-negative TemRA cells. The CDR3 sequence: CASTKGPGMNTEAFF. In DNA form, the CDR3 reads TGTGCCAGCACCAAGGGTCCGGGGATGAACACTGAAGCTTTCTTT.